Ten or more counts support the clone carrying this T cell receptor (beta chain). What was amplified from RNA transcripts were TCR beta CDR3 regions. The TCR CDR3 first-round RT-PCR relied on the HTBI primer set. TCRdb processed the multiplex PCR reads anew with MiXCR; each CDR3 protein has one entry. The sample yields more than 95,000 distinct CDR3 sequences, roughly 50% seen once. CDR1 DFQATT and CDR2 SNEGSKA come from the germline V gene (reference sequence). V was clipped by 3 bases and J by 8 bases, with 27 bases between them. The CDR3 is 17 residues long. This sample stems from a study of T cells in Graves' hyperthyroidism and ophthalmopathy.

The TCR sequence derives from a man aged 40-55 years with Graves' hyperthyroidism. What was sequenced was blood. V gene TRBV20-1 combines with J gene TRBJ2-3; tentatively, D is TRBD2 (5 bases). CDR3 amino acids: CSARGLRNRGNFGTQYF. CDR3 nucleotide sequence: TGCAGTGCTAGGGGATTGAGAAATCGAGGGAATTTTGGTACGCAGTATTTT.